This TCR beta chain stems from a study of T cells after yellow fever vaccination. Study-wide findings and caveats: Post-booster repertoires contained most primary-vaccination clones again (roughly 95% CD4, approximately 88% CD8). Abundant bulk-population clonotypes could contaminate the FACS-sorted repertoires.

As TCR cDNA was made by 5'RACE template switching, a universal primer site and UMIs were added. TCRdb reprocessed the 5' RACE reads with MiXCR, giving one entry per CDR3 protein. Among 500,000 to 650,000 distinct CDR3 sequences, approximately 16% were seen once, and the ten largest hold around a sixth. This clonotype was seen more than once but under ten times. Its cognate antigen is unknown. The CDR3 runs 19 residues. Germline values: CDR1 LGHDT, CDR2 YNNKEL (reference sequence). V was pared by 0 bases and J by 0 bases, with 17 bases between. This sample comprised PBMCs, obtained 4 to 5 days after the first yellow fever vaccination. The sequence derives from a man between 18 and 35 years old who received the YFV17D yellow fever vaccine. The genes are TRBV3-1 and TRBJ1-4; D gene uncertain. In DNA, the CDR3 is TGTGCCAGCAGCCAAGATATCCCTTTCCAGGTTGCAACTAATGAAAAACTGTTTTTT. Protein sequence: CASSQDIPFQVATNEKLFF. Full variable domain (outside the CDR3, taken from reference TRBV3-1 and TRBJ1-4): DTAVSQTPKYLVTQMGNDKSIKCEQNLGHDTMYWYKQDSKKFLKIMFSYNNKELIINETVPNRFSPKSPDKAHLNLHINSLELGDSAVYFCASSQDIPFQVATNEKLFFGSGTQLSVL.